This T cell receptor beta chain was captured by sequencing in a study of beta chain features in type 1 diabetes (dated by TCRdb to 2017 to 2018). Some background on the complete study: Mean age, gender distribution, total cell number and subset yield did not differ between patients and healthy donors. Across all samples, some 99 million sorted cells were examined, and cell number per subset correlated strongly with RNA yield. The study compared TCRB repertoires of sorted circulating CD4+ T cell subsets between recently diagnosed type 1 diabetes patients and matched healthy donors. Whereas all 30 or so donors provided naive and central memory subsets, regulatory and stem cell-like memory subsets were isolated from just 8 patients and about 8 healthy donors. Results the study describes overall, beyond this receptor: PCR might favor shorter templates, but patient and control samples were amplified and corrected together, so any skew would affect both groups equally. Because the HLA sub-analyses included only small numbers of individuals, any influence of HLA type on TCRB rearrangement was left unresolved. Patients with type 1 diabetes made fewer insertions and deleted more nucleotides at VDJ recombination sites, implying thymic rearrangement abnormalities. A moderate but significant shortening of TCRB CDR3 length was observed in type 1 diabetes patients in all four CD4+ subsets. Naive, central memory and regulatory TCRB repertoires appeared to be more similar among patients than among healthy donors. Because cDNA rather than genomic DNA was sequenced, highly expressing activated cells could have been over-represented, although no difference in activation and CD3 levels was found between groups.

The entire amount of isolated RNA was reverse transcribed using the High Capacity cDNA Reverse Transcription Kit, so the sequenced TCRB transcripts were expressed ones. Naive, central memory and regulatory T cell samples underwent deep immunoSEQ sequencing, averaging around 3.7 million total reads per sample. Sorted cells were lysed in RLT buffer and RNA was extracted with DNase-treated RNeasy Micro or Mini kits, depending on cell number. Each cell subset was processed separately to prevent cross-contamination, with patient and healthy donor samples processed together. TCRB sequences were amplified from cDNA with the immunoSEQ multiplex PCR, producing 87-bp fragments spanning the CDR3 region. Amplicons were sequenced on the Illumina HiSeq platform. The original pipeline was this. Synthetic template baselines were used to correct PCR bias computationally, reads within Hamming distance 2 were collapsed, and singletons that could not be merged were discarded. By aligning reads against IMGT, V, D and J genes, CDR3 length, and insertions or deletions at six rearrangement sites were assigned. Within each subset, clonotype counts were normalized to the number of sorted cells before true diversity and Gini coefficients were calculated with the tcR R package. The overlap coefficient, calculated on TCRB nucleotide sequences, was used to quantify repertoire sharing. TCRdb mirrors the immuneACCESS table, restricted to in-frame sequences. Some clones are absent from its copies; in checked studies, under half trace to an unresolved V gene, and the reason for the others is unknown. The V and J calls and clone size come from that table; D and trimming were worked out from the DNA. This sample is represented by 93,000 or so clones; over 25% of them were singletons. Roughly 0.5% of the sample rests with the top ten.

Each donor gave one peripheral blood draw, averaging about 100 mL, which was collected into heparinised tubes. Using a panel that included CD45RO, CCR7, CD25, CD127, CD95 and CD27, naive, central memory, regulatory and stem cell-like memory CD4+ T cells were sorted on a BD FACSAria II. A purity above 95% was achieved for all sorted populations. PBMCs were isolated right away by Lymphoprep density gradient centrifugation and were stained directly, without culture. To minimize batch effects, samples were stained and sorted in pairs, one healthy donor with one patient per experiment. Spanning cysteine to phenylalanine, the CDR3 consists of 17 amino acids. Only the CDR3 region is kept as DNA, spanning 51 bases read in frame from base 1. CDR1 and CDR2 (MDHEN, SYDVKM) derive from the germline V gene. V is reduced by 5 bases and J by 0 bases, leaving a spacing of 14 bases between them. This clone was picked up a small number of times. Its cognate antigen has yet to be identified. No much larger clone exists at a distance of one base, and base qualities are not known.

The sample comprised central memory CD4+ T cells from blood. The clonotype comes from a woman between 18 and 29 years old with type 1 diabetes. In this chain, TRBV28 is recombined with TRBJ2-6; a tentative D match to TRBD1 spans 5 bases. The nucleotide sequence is TGTGCCAGCAGTCCCATTCCTCAGGGCTCTGGGGCCAACGTCCTGACTTTC. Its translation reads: CASSPIPQGSGANVLTF.